A single sample is the source of the 11 T cell receptor beta chains below, sequenced in a study of response to subunit inactivated influenza vaccine. Via MiXCR, TCRdb re-called the RT-PCR reads, giving one row per CDR3 protein. Of 450,000 to 500,000 distinct CDR3 sequences listed, over 9.5% were seen once; the top ten hold 12%. This sample comprised PBMCs from blood, obtained 35 to 45 days after vaccination. Receptor source: a man in his fifties who received an inactivated influenza vaccine.

This clonotype was found many times. The chain links TRBV2 to TRBJ2-5; D gene unclear. Germline values: CDR1 SNHLY, CDR2 FYNNEI. Trimming stripped 6 bases from V and 5 bases from J, with 7 bases between. This CDR3 comprises 11 residues. CDR3 DNA sequence: TGTGCCAGCAGCGTGTTGGAGACCCAGTACTTC. Translation: CASSVLETQYF.

V and J are TRBV5-6 and TRBJ2-6; D is unclear. The V end was cut by 1 base, the J end by 2 bases, with 4 bases between. The CDR3 loop spans 14 amino acids. Germline CDR1 reads SGHDT; CDR2 reads YYEEEE. The CDR3 region is CASSLKAGANVLTF. The DNA of the CDR3 is TGTGCCAGCAGCTTGAAAGCTGGGGCCAACGTCCTGACTTTC.

Ten or more counts support this clonotype. This chain joins TRBV20-1 and TRBJ2-1; weak D call: TRBD1 (5 bases). Trimming took off 3 bases at V and 10 bases at J, with 16 bases between the two ends. This CDR3 spans 13 amino acids. Germline values: CDR1 DFQATT, CDR2 SNEGSKA (reference sequence). This CDR3 reads CSASRGRAWEQFF. CDR3 nucleotide sequence: TGCAGTGCTAGTCGTGGCAGGGCATGGGAGCAGTTCTTC.

This clonotype showed up many times. The chain has TRBV15 and TRBJ2-7, with a weak D call TRBD2 (6 bases). Per the germline V gene, CDR1 is LNHNV and CDR2 is YYDKDF (reference sequence). V lost 0 bases and J 0 bases, leaving 15 bases between the germline ends. This CDR3 has 17 amino acids. This chain's CDR3 is CATSRDTGTEGSYEQYF. CDR3 bases: TGTGCCACCAGCAGAGACACCGGGACGGAGGGCTCCTACGAGCAGTACTTC.

This clonotype was seen ten or more times. The V and J genes are TRBV12-3 or TRBV12-4 and TRBJ1-1; 8 bases match TRBD1. V gave up 5 bases and J gave up 13 bases; unmatched junction bases: 12. The CDR3 spans 13 residues. The CDR3 is CASSATDRGKGFF. The CDR3 region has the DNA TGTGCCAGCAGTGCGACCGACAGGGGCAAAGGTTTCTTT.

Only a few counts were recorded for this clonotype. The chain couples TRBV20-1 to TRBJ2-2, with 10 positions matching TRBD2. Germline trimming cut 1 base from V and 5 bases from J; bases unmatched to any gene: 7. The CDR3 consists of 16 residues. The germline V gene encodes CDR1 DFQATT and CDR2 SNEGSKA (reference sequence). The CDR3 is CSARAPAGGWTGELFF. The CDR3 DNA is TGCAGTGCTAGAGCCCCAGCGGGAGGGTGGACCGGGGAGCTGTTTTTT.

This chain connects TRBV7-2 to TRBJ1-3; D is possibly TRBD1 (5 bases). The CDR3 extends over 16 amino acids. The germline CDR1 and CDR2 sequences are SGHTA and FQGNSA. Trimming removed 5 bases from V and 4 bases from J, with 18 bases in between. Here the CDR3 DNA reads TGTGCCAGCAGCCGCCCATTCGGCAGGGCGGGAAACACCATATATTTT. Protein: CASSRPFGRAGNTIYF.

This clonotype was observed at least ten times. The chain employs TRBV6-2 or TRBV6-3 and TRBJ1-1; D remains ambiguous. The V gene's germline CDR1 is MNHEY and CDR2 SVGEGT. The CDR3 extends over 14 amino acids. Trimming removed 2 bases from V and 0 bases from J, with 7 bases in between. In DNA form, the CDR3 reads TGTGCCAGCAGTTACATGTTGCTGAACACTGAAGCTTTCTTT. It is translated as CASSYMLLNTEAFF.

This clonotype was counted ten times or more. The gene calls are TRBV29-1 and TRBJ2-7; 16 bases align to TRBD2. Germline CDR1 and CDR2: SQVTM and ANQGSEA. The V and J ends lost 0 bases and 2 bases, in that order; junction bases with no gene match: 1. The CDR3 consists of 16 residues. DNA for the CDR3: TGCAGCGTTGAAGAGGGACTAGCGGGAGGGCCCTACGAGCAGTACTTC. This translates into CSVEEGLAGGPYEQYF.

This chain connects TRBV9 to TRBJ2-3; D might be TRBD2 (5 bases). Per germline, CDR1 SGDLS and CDR2 YYNGEE. V lost 3 bases and J lost 0, with 14 bases in between. The CDR3 extends over 16 amino acids. The CDR3 is CASSAGLSASTDTQYF. Here the CDR3 DNA reads TGTGCCAGCAGCGCCGGACTCAGTGCTAGCACAGATACGCAGTATTTT.

For this clonotype: Germline is not matched at one junction end, which may reflect a read error. The chain couples TRBV9 to TRBJ1-2; D remains ambiguous. Germline CDR1 is SGDLS and CDR2 is YYNGEE. The CDR3 sequence is 15 residues long. The CDR3 spells CASSVDELGNYGYIF. CDR3 nucleotide sequence: TGTGCCAGCAGCGTAGATGAATTGGGAAACTATGGCTACATCTTC.